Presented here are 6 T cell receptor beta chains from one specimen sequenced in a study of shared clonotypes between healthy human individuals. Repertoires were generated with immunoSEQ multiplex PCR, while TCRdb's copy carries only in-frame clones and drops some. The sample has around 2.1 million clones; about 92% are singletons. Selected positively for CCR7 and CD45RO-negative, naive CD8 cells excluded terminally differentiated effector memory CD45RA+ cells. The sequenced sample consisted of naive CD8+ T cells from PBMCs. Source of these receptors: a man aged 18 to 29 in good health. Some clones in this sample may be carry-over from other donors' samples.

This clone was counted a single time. CDR3 sequence reads: CASSLGLAGAWAGELFF. The CDR3 nucleotides read TGTGCCAGCAGCCTGGGACTAGCGGGAGCTTGGGCCGGGGAGCTGTTTTTT. This chain joins TRBV7-6 and TRBJ2-2; 14 bases map to TRBD2. V lost 5 bases to trimming and J lost 6 bases; unmatched junction nucleotides: 8. Germline values: CDR1 SGHVS, CDR2 FNYEAQ. CDR3 size: 17 residues.

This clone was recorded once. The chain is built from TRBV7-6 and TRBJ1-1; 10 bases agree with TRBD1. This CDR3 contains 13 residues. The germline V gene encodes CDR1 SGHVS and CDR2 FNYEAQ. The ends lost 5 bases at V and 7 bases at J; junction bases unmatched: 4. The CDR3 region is CASSLGTGVEAFF. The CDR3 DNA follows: TGTGCCAGCAGCCTCGGGACAGGGGTTGAAGCTTTCTTT.

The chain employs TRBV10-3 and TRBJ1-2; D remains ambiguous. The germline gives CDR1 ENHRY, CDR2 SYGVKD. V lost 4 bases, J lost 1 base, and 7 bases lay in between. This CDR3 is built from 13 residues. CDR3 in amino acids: CAISAAGNYGYTF. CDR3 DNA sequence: TGTGCCATCAGTGCCGCTGGTAACTATGGCTACACCTTC.

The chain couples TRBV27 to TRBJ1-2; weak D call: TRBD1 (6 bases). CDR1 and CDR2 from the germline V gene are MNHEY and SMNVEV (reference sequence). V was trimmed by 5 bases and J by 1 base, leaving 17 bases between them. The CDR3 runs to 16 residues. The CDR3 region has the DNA TGTGCCAGCAGTCCACGCGGGGGGCTACTTAACTATGGCTACACCTTC. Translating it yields CASSPRGGLLNYGYTF.

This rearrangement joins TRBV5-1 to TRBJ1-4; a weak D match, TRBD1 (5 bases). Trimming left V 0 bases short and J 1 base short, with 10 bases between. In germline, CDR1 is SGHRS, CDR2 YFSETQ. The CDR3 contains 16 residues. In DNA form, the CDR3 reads TGCGCCAGCAGCTTGGGAGGCGGGGGAACTAATGAAAAACTGTTTTTT. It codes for CASSLGGGGTNEKLFF.

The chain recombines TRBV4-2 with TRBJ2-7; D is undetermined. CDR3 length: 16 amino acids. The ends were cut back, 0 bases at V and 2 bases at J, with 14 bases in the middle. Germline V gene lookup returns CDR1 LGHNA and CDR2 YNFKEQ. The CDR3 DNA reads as TGTGCCAGCAGCCAAGATTCGCGTCTTATCCCCTACGAGCAGTACTTC. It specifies CASSQDSRLIPYEQYF.